Below, 7 T cell receptor beta chains from the same sample are listed, as sequenced in a study of T cell responses to AZD1222 COVID-19 vaccine. Assay used: immunoSEQ multiplex PCR; TCRdb lists only in-frame clones, some missing. The sample has approximately 170,000 clones, 80% to 95% seen once. This specimen consisted of peripheral blood, obtained on day 0 of AZD1222 vaccination. The receptors here all came from an adult in good health.

The V gene is TRBV5-1, the J gene TRBJ2-5; 9 positions match TRBD2. Germline V gene sequence: CDR1 SGHRS, CDR2 YFSETQ. The J segment lost 5 bases and the V segment lost 4 bases, leaving 9 bases of the junction unmatched. This CDR3 has 15 residues. In DNA form, the CDR3 reads TGCGCCAGCAGCACGGATGAGCGGGGGGCTGAGACCCAGTACTTC. Translation gives CASSTDERGAETQYF.

The chain recombines TRBV3-1 (or the pseudogene TRBV3-2) with TRBJ2-7; D unresolved. V lost 1 base and J 2 bases, leaving 12 bases between the germline ends. Germline CDR1 and CDR2: LGHDT and YNNKEL (reference sequence). The CDR3 runs to 15 residues. In DNA, the CDR3 is TGTGCCAGCAGCCAAGGATTTGGCGGTCCCTACGAGCAGTACTTC. This codes for CASSQGFGGPYEQYF.

The V call is TRBV4-1, the J call TRBJ1-4; perhaps TRBD1 as D (5 bases). V was clipped by 0 bases and J by 2 bases, with 10 bases between them. The CDR3 covers 16 residues. Per the germline V gene, CDR1 is MGHRA and CDR2 is YSYEKL. The CDR3 sequence is CASSQDSGATNEKLFF. The CDR3 DNA reads as TGCGCCAGCAGCCAAGATTCCGGGGCCACTAATGAAAAACTGTTTTTT.

The chain has TRBV19 and TRBJ1-4; TRBD1 might be the D (6 bases). Germline assignment: CDR1 LNHDA and CDR2 SQIVND (reference sequence). The CDR3 loop spans 15 amino acids. The germline V and J ends were trimmed by 5 bases and 0 bases, with 10 bases remaining between them. The CDR3 spells CASSFRQATNEKLFF. The CDR3 DNA sequence: TGTGCCAGTAGTTTTCGACAGGCAACTAATGAAAAACTGTTTTTT.

This chain joins TRBV2 and TRBJ1-5; the D gene is possibly TRBD1 (5 bases). V was trimmed by 8 bases and J by 7 bases, leaving 15 bases between them. The CDR3 runs 13 residues. Germline lookup yields CDR1 SNHLY and CDR2 FYNNEI. The CDR3, as DNA: TGTGCCAGCGGGGGGTTGGGTGACCAGCCCCAGCATTTT. Protein product: CASGGLGDQPQHF.

The chain recombines TRBV5-6 with TRBJ1-2; D ambiguous. The V and J ends lost 0 bases and 8 bases respectively, with 8 bases between them. The germline V gene has CDR1 SGHDT and CDR2 YYEEEE. CDR3 size: 12 residues. In DNA, the CDR3 is TGTGCCAGCAGCTTGGGCAATCAAGGCTACACCTTC. Its translation: CASSLGNQGYTF.

About this clone itself: The junction departs from the called germline gene at one end, perhaps through a read error. The chain joins TRBV7-7 to TRBJ2-5, with 11 nucleotides matching TRBD2. This CDR3 is built from 15 residues. Germline CDR1 reads SSHAT; CDR2 reads FNYEAQ (reference sequence). CDR3 in amino acids: CASSYGTSGLETQYF. The CDR3 DNA reads as TGTGCTAGCAGCTACGGGACTAGCGGTTTGGAGACCCAGTACTTC.